Listed here are 3 T cell receptor beta chains from one sample, sequenced in a study of T cell responses to AZD1222 COVID-19 vaccine. Sequencing was performed with immunoSEQ multiplex PCR; in TCRdb, only in-frame clones are kept and a portion is missing. The sample includes approximately 110,000 clones, approximately 85% seen only once; the top ten take roughly 4%. This specimen was peripheral blood, taken 28 days after the second AZD1222 dose. The receptors derive from an adult who received the AZD1222 COVID-19 vaccine.

V is TRBV27 and J is TRBJ2-7, with 14 bases matching TRBD2. The CDR3 is 14 residues long. V was clipped by 5 bases and J by 4 bases; unmatched bases: 1. Germline values: CDR1 MNHEY, CDR2 SMNVEV (reference sequence). The CDR3 DNA is TGTGCCAGCAGTGGGACTAGCGGGGGTTACGAGCAGTACTTC. Amino acid sequence: CASSGTSGGYEQYF.

This clone was detected only a few times. The rearrangement uses TRBV7-2 and TRBJ1-1; a weak D match, TRBD1 (5 bases). Trimming removed 2 bases from V and 6 bases from J, with 10 bases in between. CDR1 and CDR2 from the germline V gene are SGHTA and FQGNSA. The CDR3 loop spans 13 amino acids. Here the CDR3 reads CASSLLRGAEAFF. The CDR3 nucleotides read TGTGCCAGCAGCTTATTACGGGGGGCTGAAGCTTTCTTT.

Only a few counts were recorded for this clone. The genes are TRBV5-5 and TRBJ1-4, with 7 bases fitting TRBD1. CDR3 length: 14 residues. Unmatched junction bases numbered 5, after V lost 6 bases and J lost 3 bases. Per germline, CDR1 SGHKS and CDR2 YYEKEE (reference sequence). The CDR3 DNA is TGTGCCAGCACCCGACAGGGTTCTAATGAAAAACTGTTTTTT. It codes for CASTRQGSNEKLFF.